The 18 T cell receptor beta chains reported below all come from one sample, sequenced in a study of blood T cell repertoires in COVID-19. Sequencing was performed with immunoSEQ multiplex PCR; in TCRdb, only in-frame clones are kept and a portion is missing. The sample gives under 400,000 clones, approximately 88% of which show up once; 1.5% to 2% is in the top ten. Sequences were obtained from peripheral blood. These receptors were taken from a woman aged 30 to 39 with COVID-19, enrolled during active disease.

The chain combines TRBV15 with TRBJ2-5, with TRBD2 matching over 11 bases. CDR3 length: 17 residues. The germline V gene encodes CDR1 LNHNV and CDR2 YYDKDF (reference sequence). Trimming removed 0 bases from V and 5 bases from J; junction bases left unmatched: 8. CDR3 DNA: TGTGCCACCAGCAGAGATACCACTAGCGGGGGTGGGGAGACCCAGTACTTC. Translation: CATSRDTTSGGGETQYF.

The rearrangement joins TRBV11-3 to TRBJ2-7; a weak D match, TRBD1 (5 bases). Trimming pared 3 bases from V and 3 bases from J, leaving 12 bases between. CDR1 and CDR2 from the germline V gene are SGHNT and YENEEA. CDR3 size: 14 residues. The DNA for the CDR3 is TGTGCCAGCAGCTTCGGCAGGGCGAACTACGAGCAGTACTTC. Protein sequence: CASSFGRANYEQYF.

As DNA, the CDR3 is TGCGCCAGCAGGGTAGGGGGACAGATGAACACTGAAGCTTTCTTT. Translation gives CASRVGGQMNTEAFF. The chain is built from TRBV5-1 and TRBJ1-1, with 7 bases lining up with TRBD1. Germline V gives CDR1 SGHRS, CDR2 YFSETQ. The CDR3 is 15 amino acids. With V trimmed by 5 bases and J by 0 bases, 7 bases remained unmatched.

The V gene is TRBV7-9, the J gene TRBJ1-3; D is perhaps TRBD1 (6 bases). Germline V gene sequence: CDR1 SEHNR, CDR2 FQNEAQ (reference sequence). V was cut by 10 bases and J by 0 bases, with 16 bases left in between. This CDR3 comprises 15 residues. The CDR3: CAIRGTPSSGNTIYF. Written as DNA, the CDR3 is TGTGCCATCCGAGGGACACCGAGCTCTGGAAACACCATATATTTT.

This clone was seen once. The chain uses TRBV29-1 and TRBJ1-6; tentatively, D is TRBD1 (5 bases). Per the germline V gene, CDR1 is SQVTM and CDR2 is ANQGSEA. The CDR3 consists of 12 residues. Trimming removed 0 bases from V and 14 bases from J, with 11 bases in between. The chain's CDR3 is CSVEEVRGALHF. The CDR3 nucleotides read TGCAGCGTTGAAGAGGTTCGGGGGGCCCTCCACTTT. The full variable domain, completed using reference TRBV29-1 and TRBJ1-6, is SAVISQKPSRDICQRGTSLTIQCQVDSQVTMMFWYRQQPGQSLTLIATANQGSEATYESGFVIDKFPISRPNLTFSTLTVSNMSPEDSSIYLCSVEEVRGALHFGNGTRLTVT.

The V call is TRBV7-8, the J call TRBJ2-7, with D tentatively TRBD1 (5 bases). Trimming shortened V by 1 base and J by 4 bases, and 11 bases separated the two germline ends. The CDR3 sequence is 14 residues long. Germline CDR1 reads SGHVS; CDR2 reads FQNEAQ. The CDR3 nucleotides read TGTGCCAGCAGCTTAGGGGGCAGAGAATACGAGCAGTACTTC. Translation: CASSLGGREYEQYF. The full variable domain, its missing parts supplied by reference TRBV7-8 and TRBJ2-7, is GAGVSQSPRYKVAKRGQDVALRCDPISGHVSLFWYQQALGQGPEFLTYFQNEAQLDKSGLPSDRFFAERPEGSVSTLKIQRTQQEDSAVYLCASSLGGREYEQYFGPGTRLTVT.

The chain recombines TRBV27 with TRBJ1-1, with D possibly matching TRBD1 (5 bases). There are 16 residues in the CDR3. Trimming pared 2 bases from V and 1 base from J, leaving 14 bases between. Germline loops: CDR1 MNHEY, CDR2 SMNVEV (reference sequence). The CDR3 reads CASSLAPGLTNTEAFF. CDR3 coding DNA: TGTGCCAGCAGTTTAGCCCCGGGACTCACGAACACTGAAGCTTTCTTT.

The chain is built from TRBV7-2 and TRBJ2-2; D is uncertain. Germline CDR1 reads SGHTA; CDR2 reads FQGNSA. The V end lost 4 bases, the J end lost 0 bases, and 9 bases lay between the germline ends. CDR3 length equals 15 residues. The CDR3 is CASSYPTTNTGELFF. The DNA of the CDR3 is TGTGCCAGCAGCTACCCAACAACGAACACCGGGGAGCTGTTTTTT.

The chain recombines TRBV4-1 with TRBJ1-5, with 8 bases lining up with TRBD1. There are 15 residues in the CDR3. V shed 5 bases, J shed 7 bases, and the junction held 10 bases outside the gene matches. CDR1 and CDR2 from the germline V gene are MGHRA and YSYEKL. Written as DNA, the CDR3 is TGCGCCAGCAGCTATATTCAGGGGGCGGAGCAGCCCCAGCATTTT. This codes for CASSYIQGAEQPQHF.

The chain uses TRBV15 and TRBJ1-4, with no clear D. The length of the CDR3 is 14 residues. V was clipped by 1 base and J by 6 bases, with 9 bases between them. Germline values: CDR1 LNHNV, CDR2 YYDKDF (reference sequence). Here the CDR3 reads CATSRGVGYEKLFF. DNA of the CDR3: TGTGCCACCAGCAGAGGTGTCGGTTATGAAAAACTGTTTTTT.

The V call is TRBV2, the J call TRBJ2-4; maybe TRBD1 (5 bases). The CDR3 runs to 16 residues. The V gene lost 4 bases and the J gene lost 0 bases, with 13 bases spanning the gap. From germline, CDR1 is SNHLY and CDR2 FYNNEI. CDR3: CASSVQGFLAKNIQYF. CDR3 DNA: TGTGCCAGCAGTGTTCAGGGCTTTCTAGCCAAAAACATTCAGTACTTC.

This chain connects TRBV5-1 to TRBJ1-2; D is unresolved. The V gene's germline CDR1 is SGHRS and CDR2 YFSETQ. The V and J ends lost 0 bases and 7 bases respectively, with 16 bases between them. The CDR3 loop spans 15 amino acids. CDR3 in DNA: TGCGCCAGCAGCTTGGAAGAGGGAACCTTTCCTGGCTACACCTTC. Translating gives CASSLEEGTFPGYTF.

This clone was detected a few times. The chain has TRBV7-9 and TRBJ2-5; 15 bases map to TRBD2. Germline V gene sequence: CDR1 SEHNR, CDR2 FQNEAQ (reference sequence). With V trimmed by 5 bases and J by 1 base, 8 bases remained unmatched. The CDR3 has 18 amino acids. The CDR3 loop is CASSQPGLAGGSQETQYF. DNA for the CDR3: TGTGCCAGCAGCCAGCCGGGACTAGCGGGGGGCTCCCAAGAGACCCAGTACTTC.

The chain uses TRBV19 and TRBJ1-2; 7 nucleotides line up with TRBD1. CDR3 size: 15 residues. V dropped 5 bases and J dropped 4; count of bases not matched to a gene: 10. Germline V CDR1 and CDR2: LNHDA, SQIVND (reference sequence). CDR3 residues: CASSWGQNSLYGYTF. As DNA, the CDR3 is TGTGCCAGTAGTTGGGGACAGAACTCCCTCTATGGCTACACCTTC.

V and J are TRBV15 and TRBJ2-1; D perhaps matches TRBD2 (6 bases). Per germline, CDR1 LNHNV and CDR2 YYDKDF (reference sequence). CDR3 length equals 13 residues. Between the trimmed V and J ends, which lost 3 bases and 15 bases, there was a span of 18 bases. CDR3 protein: CATSSGWGDRLFF. CDR3 nucleotides: TGTGCCACCAGCAGCGGGTGGGGGGACCGCTTGTTCTTC.

The chain employs TRBV9 and TRBJ2-2; the match to TRBD1 covers 8 bases. Germline trimming cut 4 bases from V and 5 bases from J; bases unmatched to any gene: 7. The germline gives CDR1 SGDLS, CDR2 YYNGEE. CDR3 length: 15 amino acids. The CDR3 loop is CASSPQGARTGELFF. The CDR3 nucleotides are TGTGCCAGCAGCCCCCAGGGGGCAAGGACCGGGGAGCTGTTTTTT.

The table lists this clone with a count of one. The chain uses TRBV5-6 and TRBJ1-2; a weak D match, TRBD1 (6 bases). This CDR3 spans 16 amino acids. V was pared by 1 base and J by 8 bases, with 21 bases between. Looked up from germline, CDR1 is SGHDT and CDR2 is YYEEEE. CDR3 loop: CASSLWGNRDPRGYTF. CDR3 coding DNA: TGTGCCAGCAGCTTGTGGGGGAACAGGGATCCGCGGGGCTACACCTTC.

The chain carries TRBV9 and TRBJ1-3; 7 bases are shared with TRBD1. V was clipped by 3 bases and J by 0 bases; unmatched bases: 6. CDR3 length equals 16 residues. Germline CDR1 reads SGDLS; CDR2 reads YYNGEE. The CDR3 is CASSGTGGFSGNTIYF. The CDR3 DNA sequence: TGTGCCAGCAGCGGGACAGGCGGTTTCTCTGGAAACACCATATATTTT.